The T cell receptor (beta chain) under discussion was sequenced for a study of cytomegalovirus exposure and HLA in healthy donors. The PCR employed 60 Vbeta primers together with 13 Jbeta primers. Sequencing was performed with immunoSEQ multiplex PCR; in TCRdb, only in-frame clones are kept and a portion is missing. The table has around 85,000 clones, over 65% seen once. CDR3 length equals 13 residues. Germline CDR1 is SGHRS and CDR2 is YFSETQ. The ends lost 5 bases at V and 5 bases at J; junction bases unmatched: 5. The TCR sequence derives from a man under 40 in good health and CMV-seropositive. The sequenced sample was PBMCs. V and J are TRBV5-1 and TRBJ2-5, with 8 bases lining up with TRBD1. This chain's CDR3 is CASRETGAETQYF. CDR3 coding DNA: TGCGCCAGCAGAGAGACAGGGGCGGAGACCCAGTACTTC. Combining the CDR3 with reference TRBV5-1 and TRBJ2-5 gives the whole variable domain KAGVTQTPRYLIKTRGQQVTLSCSPISGHRSVSWYQQTPGQGLQFLFEYFSETQRNKGNFPGRFSGRQFSNSRSEMNVSTLELGDSALYLCASRETGAETQYFGPGTRLLVL.